This T cell receptor (beta chain) emerged from a study of blood T cell repertoires in COVID-19. As for the study in general: Sample material is recorded as cDNA or gDNA derived from T cells, B-cell-depleted T cells, or PBMCs.

The authors' processing: Amplification of reference gene primers was used by the study to estimate nucleated cell counts. TCRdb keeps only in-frame clones here, not all; method: immunoSEQ multiplex PCR. V and J calls and clone size are those listed in that table; D and trimming were worked out from the DNA. The sample consists of more than 60,000 clones, almost 90% of them appearing once. Trimming took off 5 bases at V and 8 bases at J, with 15 bases between the two ends. This CDR3 is built from 13 residues. Germline V gene sequence: CDR1 LNHDA, CDR2 SQIVND (reference sequence). The clonotype was recovered from a woman aged 45-59 years with active or convalescent COVID-19. Input material: peripheral blood. The chain recombines TRBV19 with TRBJ1-2; TRBD1 is a possible D gene (5 bases). The CDR3 nucleotides read TGTGCCAGTAGTGTAACGGGGGGAGTCGGCTACACCTTC. Translation gives CASSVTGGVGYTF.